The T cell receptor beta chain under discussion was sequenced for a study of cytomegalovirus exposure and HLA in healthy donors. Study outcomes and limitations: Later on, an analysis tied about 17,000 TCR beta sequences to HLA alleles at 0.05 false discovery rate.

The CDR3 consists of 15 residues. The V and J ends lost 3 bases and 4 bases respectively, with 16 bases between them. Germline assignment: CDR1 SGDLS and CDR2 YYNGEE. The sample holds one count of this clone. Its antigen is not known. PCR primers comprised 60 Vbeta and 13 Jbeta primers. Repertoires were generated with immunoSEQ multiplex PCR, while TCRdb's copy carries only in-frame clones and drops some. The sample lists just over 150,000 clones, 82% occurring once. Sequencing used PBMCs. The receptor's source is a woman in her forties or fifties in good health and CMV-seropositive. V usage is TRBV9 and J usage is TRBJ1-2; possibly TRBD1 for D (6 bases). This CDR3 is CASSAGTPLSYGYTF. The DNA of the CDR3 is TGTGCCAGCAGCGCCGGGACACCCCTCTCCTATGGCTACACCTTC.